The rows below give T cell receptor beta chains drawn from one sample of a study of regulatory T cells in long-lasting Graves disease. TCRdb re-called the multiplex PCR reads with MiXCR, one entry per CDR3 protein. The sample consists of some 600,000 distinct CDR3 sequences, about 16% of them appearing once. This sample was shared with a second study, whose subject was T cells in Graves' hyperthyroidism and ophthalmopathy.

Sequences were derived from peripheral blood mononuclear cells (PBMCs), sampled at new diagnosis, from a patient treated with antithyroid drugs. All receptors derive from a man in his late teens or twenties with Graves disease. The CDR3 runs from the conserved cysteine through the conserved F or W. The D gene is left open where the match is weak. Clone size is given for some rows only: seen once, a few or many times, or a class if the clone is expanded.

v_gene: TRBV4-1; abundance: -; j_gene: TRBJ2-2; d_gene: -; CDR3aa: CASSPFELPTPGELFF; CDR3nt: TGCGCCAGCAGCCCCTTTGAACTTCCAACCCCCGGGGAGCTGTTTTTT
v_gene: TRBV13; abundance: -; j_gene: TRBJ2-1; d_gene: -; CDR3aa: CASSSRDNYNEQFF; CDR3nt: TGTGCCAGCAGCTCCCGGGACAACTACAATGAGCAGTTCTTC
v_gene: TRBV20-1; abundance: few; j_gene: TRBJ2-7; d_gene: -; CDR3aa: CSASHPSYEQYF; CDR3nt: TGCAGTGCTTCCCATCCTAGCTACGAGCAGTACTTC
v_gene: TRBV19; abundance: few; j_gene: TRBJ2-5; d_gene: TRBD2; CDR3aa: CASSHRLAGSGETQYF; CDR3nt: TGTGCCAGTAGCCACAGACTAGCGGGGAGTGGAGAGACCCAGTACTTC
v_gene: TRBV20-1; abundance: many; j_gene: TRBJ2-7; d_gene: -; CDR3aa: CSAGSSAVYEQYF; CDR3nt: TGCAGTGCTGGTTCTAGCGCCGTTTACGAGCAGTACTTC
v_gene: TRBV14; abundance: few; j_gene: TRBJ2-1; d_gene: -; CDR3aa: CASSLPGLLGVLNEQFF; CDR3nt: TGTGCCAGCAGCCTTCCGGGACTCTTGGGGGTACTTAATGAGCAGTTCTTC
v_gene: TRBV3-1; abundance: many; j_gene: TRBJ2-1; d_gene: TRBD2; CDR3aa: CASSQGTSGSYNEQFF; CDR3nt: TGTGCCAGCAGCCAGGGGACTAGTGGGTCCTACAATGAGCAGTTCTTC
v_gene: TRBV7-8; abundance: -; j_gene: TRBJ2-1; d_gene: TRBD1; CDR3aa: CASSSPGQGTYNEQFF; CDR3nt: TGTGCCAGCAGCTCCCCAGGACAGGGGACCTACAATGAGCAGTTCTTC
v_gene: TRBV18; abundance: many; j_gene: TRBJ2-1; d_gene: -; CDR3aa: CASSPPSQGNEQFF; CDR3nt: TGTGCCAGCTCACCACCTAGCCAGGGCAATGAGCAGTTCTTC
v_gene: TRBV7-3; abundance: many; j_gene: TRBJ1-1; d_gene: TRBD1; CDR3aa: CASSAGQGNTEAFF; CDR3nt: TGTGCCAGCAGCGCCGGACAGGGGAACACTGAAGCTTTCTTT
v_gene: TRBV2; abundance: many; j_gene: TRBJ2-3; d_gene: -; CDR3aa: CASSFGLVLGGTDTQYF; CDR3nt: TGTGCCAGCAGTTTCGGTCTGGTCCTCGGGGGCACAGATACGCAGTATTTT
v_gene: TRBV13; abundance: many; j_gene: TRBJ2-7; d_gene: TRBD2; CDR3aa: CASSPGRALYEQYF; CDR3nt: TGTGCCAGCAGCCCAGGGAGGGCTCTCTACGAGCAGTACTTC
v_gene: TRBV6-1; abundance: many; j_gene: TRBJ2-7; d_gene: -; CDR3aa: CASGLGYEQYF; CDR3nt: TGTGCCAGCGGACTGGGCTACGAGCAGTACTTC
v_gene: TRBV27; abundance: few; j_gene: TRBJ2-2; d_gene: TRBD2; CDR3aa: CASSHRRLAGVTGELFF; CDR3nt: TGTGCCAGCAGCCACCGCAGACTAGCGGGAGTCACCGGGGAGCTGTTTTTT
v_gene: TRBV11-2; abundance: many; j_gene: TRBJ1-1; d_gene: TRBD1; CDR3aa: CASSLNRGPTEAFF; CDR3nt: TGTGCCAGCAGCTTGAACAGGGGGCCCACTGAAGCTTTCTTT
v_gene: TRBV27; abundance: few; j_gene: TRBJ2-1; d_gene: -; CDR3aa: CASSHGRGTGSYSEQFF; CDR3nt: TGTGCCAGCAGTCATGGTCGCGGGACGGGGTCTTACTCTGAGCAGTTCTTC
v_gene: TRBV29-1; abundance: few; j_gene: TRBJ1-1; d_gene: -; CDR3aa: CSALRGAQDTEAFF; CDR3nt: TGCAGCGCCCTTCGCGGGGCCCAAGACACTGAAGCTTTCTTT
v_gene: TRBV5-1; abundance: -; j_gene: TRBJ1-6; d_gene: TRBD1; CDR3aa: CASTLGTGVDSPLHF; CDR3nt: TGCGCCAGCACCTTGGGCACAGGGGTAGATTCACCCCTCCACTTT
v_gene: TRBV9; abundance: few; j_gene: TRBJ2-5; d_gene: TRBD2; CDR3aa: CASSSGTSVQETQYF; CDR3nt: TGTGCCAGCAGCTCCGGGACTAGCGTACAAGAGACCCAGTACTTC
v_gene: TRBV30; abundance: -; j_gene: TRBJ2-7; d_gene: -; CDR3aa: CAWSVGLLLYEQYF; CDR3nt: TGTGCCTGGAGTGTTGGACTACTCCTCTACGAGCAGTACTTC
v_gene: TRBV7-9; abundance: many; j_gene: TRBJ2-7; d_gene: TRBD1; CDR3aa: CASSLSRQGGHEQYF; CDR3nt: TGTGCCAGCAGCTTATCCCGACAGGGGGGCCACGAGCAGTACTTC
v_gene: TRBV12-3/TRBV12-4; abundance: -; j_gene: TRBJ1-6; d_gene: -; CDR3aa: CASSLESHFSDYNSPLHF; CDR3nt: TGTGCCAGCAGTTTAGAGTCCCACTTCTCGGACTATAATTCACCCCTCCACTTT
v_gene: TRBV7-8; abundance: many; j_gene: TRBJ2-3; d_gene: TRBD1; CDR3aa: CASSLEGASTDTQYF; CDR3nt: TGTGCCAGCAGCTTAGAGGGGGCAAGCACAGATACGCAGTATTTT
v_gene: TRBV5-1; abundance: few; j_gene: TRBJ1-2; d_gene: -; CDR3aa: CASSGAHGDTNYGYTF; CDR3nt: TGCGCCAGCAGCGGCGCGCACGGAGACACCAACTATGGCTACACCTTC
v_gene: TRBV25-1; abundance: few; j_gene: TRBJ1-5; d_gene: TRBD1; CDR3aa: CASSEGGQGDQPQHF; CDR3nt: TGTGCCAGCAGTGAAGGGGGACAGGGGGATCAGCCCCAGCATTTT
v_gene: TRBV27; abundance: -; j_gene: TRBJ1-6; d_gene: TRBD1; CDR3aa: CASSFRSGTGDNSPLHF; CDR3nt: TGTGCCAGCAGTTTCAGATCCGGGACAGGGGATAATTCACCCCTCCACTTT
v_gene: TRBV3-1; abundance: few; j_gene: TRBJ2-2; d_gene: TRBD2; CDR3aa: CASSHGAGGFTGELFF; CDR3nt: TGTGCCAGCAGCCACGGAGCGGGAGGGTTCACCGGGGAGCTGTTTTTT
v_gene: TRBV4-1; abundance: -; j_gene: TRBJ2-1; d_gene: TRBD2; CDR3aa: CASSQEELAGYNEQFF; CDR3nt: TGCGCCAGCAGCCAAGAAGAGCTAGCGGGCTACAATGAGCAGTTCTTC
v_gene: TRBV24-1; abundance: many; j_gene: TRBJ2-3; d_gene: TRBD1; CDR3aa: CATSDPGQGTDTQYF; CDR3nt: TGTGCCACCAGTGACCCGGGACAGGGGACAGATACGCAGTATTTT
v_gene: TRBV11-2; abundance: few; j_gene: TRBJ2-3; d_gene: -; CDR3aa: CASSHGEGDTQYF; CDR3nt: TGTGCCAGCAGCCACGGGGAAGGGGATACGCAGTATTTT
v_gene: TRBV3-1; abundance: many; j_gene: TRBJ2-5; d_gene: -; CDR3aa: CASSHLWGSQETQYF; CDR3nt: TGTGCCAGCAGCCATCTCTGGGGGTCACAAGAGACCCAGTACTTC
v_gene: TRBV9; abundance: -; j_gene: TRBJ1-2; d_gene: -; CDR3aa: CASSVEGVGYTF; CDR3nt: TGTGCCAGCAGCGTAGAAGGGGTCGGCTACACCTTC
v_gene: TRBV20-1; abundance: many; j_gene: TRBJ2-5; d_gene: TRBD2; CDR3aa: CSARALETIAGGKETQYF; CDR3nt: TGCAGTGCTAGAGCCCTAGAAACGATAGCGGGAGGCAAAGAGACCCAGTACTTC
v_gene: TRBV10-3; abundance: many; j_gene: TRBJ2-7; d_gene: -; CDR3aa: CAIKSADSSYEQYF; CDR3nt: TGTGCCATCAAGTCGGCTGACAGCTCCTACGAGCAGTACTTC
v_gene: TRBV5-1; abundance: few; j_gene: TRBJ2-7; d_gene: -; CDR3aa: CASSLSGGGPASFYEQYF; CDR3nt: TGCGCCAGCAGCTTGTCAGGAGGAGGGCCCGCCAGTTTCTACGAGCAGTACTTC
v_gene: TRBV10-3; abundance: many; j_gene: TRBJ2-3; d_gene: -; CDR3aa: CAISRRESGSTDTQYF; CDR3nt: TGTGCCATCAGTCGCCGAGAGAGCGGAAGCACAGATACGCAGTATTTT
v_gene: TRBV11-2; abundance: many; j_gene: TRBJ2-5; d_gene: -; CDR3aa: CASSLLSETQYF; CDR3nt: TGTGCCAGCAGCTTGCTCTCGGAGACCCAGTACTTC
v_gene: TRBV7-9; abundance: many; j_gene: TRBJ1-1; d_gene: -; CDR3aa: CASSLAQGTTEAFF; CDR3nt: TGTGCCAGCAGCTTAGCGCAGGGTACCACTGAAGCTTTCTTT
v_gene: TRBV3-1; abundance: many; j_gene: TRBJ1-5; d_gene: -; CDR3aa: CASSPDGQQPQHF; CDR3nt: TGTGCCAGCAGCCCTGACGGACAGCAGCCCCAGCATTTT
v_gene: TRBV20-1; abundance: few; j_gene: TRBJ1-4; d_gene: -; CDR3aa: CSANRRSNEKLFF; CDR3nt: TGCAGTGCTAACCGTCGGTCTAATGAAAAACTGTTTTTT
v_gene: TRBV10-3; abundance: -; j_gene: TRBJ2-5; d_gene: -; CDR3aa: CAISYRGQTQYF; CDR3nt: TGTGCCATCAGTTACCGAGGTCAGACCCAGTACTTC
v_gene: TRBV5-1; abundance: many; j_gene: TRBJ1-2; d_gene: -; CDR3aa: CASSTGLSGDYGYTF; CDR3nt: TGCGCCAGCAGCACTGGCCTAAGTGGGGACTATGGCTACACCTTC
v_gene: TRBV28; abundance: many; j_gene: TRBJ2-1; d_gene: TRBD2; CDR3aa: CASSLRTSGRGEQFF; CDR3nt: TGTGCCAGCAGTTTACGTACTAGCGGGAGAGGTGAGCAGTTCTTC
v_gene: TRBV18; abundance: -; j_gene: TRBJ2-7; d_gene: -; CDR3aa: CASSPGQLSYEQYF; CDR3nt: TGTGCCAGCTCACCAGGGCAACTCTCCTACGAGCAGTACTTC
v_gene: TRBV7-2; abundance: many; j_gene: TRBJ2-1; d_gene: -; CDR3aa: CASSSKGNEQFF; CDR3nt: TGTGCCAGCAGCTCGAAGGGGAATGAGCAGTTCTTC
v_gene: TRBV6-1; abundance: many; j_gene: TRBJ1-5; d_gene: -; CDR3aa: CASSEQPISNQPQHF; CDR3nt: TGTGCCAGCAGTGAGCAACCTATTAGCAATCAGCCCCAGCATTTT
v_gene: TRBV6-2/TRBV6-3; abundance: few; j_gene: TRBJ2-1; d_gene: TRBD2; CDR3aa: CASSGKREGSNEQFF; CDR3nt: TGTGCCAGCAGTGGGAAGCGGGAGGGGAGCAATGAGCAGTTCTTC
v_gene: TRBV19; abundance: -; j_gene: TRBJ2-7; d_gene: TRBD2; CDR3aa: CASSIGPSGRSDRHEQYF; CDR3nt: TGTGCCAGTAGTATCGGCCCTAGCGGGAGGTCTGATCGCCACGAGCAGTACTTC
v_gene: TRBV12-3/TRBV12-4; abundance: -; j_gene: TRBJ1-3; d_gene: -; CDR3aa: CASRPSGRVRNTIYF; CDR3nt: TGTGCCAGCAGACCATCGGGCAGGGTCCGAAACACCATATATTTT
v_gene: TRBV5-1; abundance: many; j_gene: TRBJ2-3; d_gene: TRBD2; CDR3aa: CASAGPYETSGRREDTQYF; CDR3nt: TGCGCCAGCGCCGGCCCCTATGAGACTAGCGGGAGGCGGGAGGATACGCAGTATTTT